This T cell receptor (beta chain) was sequenced in a study of shared clonotypes between healthy human individuals. Points from the study as a whole: The diversity represented, both genetic and in exposure history, was limited by few donors.

V was pared by 3 bases and J by 0 bases, with 19 bases between. The CDR3 spans 18 residues. Germline CDR1 LNHNV, CDR2 YYDKDF (reference sequence). There were no recent acute infections or vaccinations among the donors, who were healthy HIV-negative adults. This clone was recorded many times. Antigen specificity is unknown. Different DNA sequences within this sample yield the same CDR3. TCRdb keeps only in-frame clones here, not all; method: immunoSEQ multiplex PCR. The sample records fewer than 600,000 clones, about 74% being singletons. The rearrangement links TRBV15 to TRBJ2-3, with D possibly matching TRBD1 (6 bases). The sample taken for sequencing was PBMCs. This sequence was found in a woman in her thirties or forties in good health. Some clones in this sample may be carry-over from other donors' samples. The CDR3 region is CATSRKLTGLGSTDTQYF. The CDR3 nucleotides read TGTGCCACCAGCAGGAAACTGACAGGACTCGGGAGCACAGATACGCAGTATTTT.